The entry below gives a single T cell receptor beta chain sequence along with its context. The antigen is not known. The data belong to a study of CD8 T cells in Susac syndrome. Study observations and caveats: The TCR sequencing and HLA analysis in the study involved a relatively small number of individuals, as the study acknowledged.

CD8+ and CD4+ T cells circulating in blood were sequenced for TCR beta. TEMRA cells were enriched by FACS, and CD4+ and CD8+ T cells were negatively isolated. Reverse transcription of 0.5 to 1 ug RNA used random hexamers. Amplification of TCR beta CDR3 by immunoSEQ multiplex PCR spanned 54 Vbeta and 13 Jbeta. Each CDR3 protein gets one entry after TCRdb re-called the immunoSEQ multiplex PCR reads with MiXCR. Of 120,000 or so distinct CDR3 sequences in the sample, about 92% are singletons; the top ten hold about 0.09%. The length of the CDR3 is 15 residues. The V segment lost 3 bases and the J segment 1 base; nucleotides outside the gene matches: 8. CDR1 and CDR2 (germline): DFQATT, SNEGSKA (reference sequence).

The clonotype originates from a human donor with multiple sclerosis. Sequencing was performed on CD4+ T cells from PBMCs. The chain carries TRBV20-1 and TRBJ2-5; 7 bases fit TRBD2. Here the CDR3 reads CSASRDSGGQETQYF. CDR3 DNA sequence: TGCAGTGCTAGTCGAGATTCGGGGGGCCAAGAGACCCAGTACTTC.